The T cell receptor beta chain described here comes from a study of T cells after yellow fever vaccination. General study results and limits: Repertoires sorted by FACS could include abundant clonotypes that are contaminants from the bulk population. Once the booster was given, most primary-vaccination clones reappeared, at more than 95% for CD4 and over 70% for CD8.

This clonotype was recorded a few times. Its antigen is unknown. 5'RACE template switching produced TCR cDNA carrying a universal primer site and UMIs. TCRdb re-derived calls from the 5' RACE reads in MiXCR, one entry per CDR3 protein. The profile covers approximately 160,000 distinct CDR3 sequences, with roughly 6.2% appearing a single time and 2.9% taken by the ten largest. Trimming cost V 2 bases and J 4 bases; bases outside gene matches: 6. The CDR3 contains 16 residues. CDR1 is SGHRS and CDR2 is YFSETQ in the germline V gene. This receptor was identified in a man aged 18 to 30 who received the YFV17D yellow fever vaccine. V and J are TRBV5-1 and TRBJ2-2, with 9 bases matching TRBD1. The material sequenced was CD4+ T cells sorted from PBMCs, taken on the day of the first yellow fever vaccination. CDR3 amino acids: CASSFTGGEGTGELFF. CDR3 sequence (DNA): TGCGCCAGCAGCTTTACAGGGGGCGAAGGCACCGGGGAGCTGTTTTTT.